The 15 T cell receptor beta chains reported below all come from one sample, sequenced in a study of blood T cell repertoires in COVID-19. Some clones are missing from TCRdb's copy, which holds only in-frame ones; the method was immunoSEQ multiplex PCR. This table has approximately 160,000 clones, over 80% appearing once. The sample comprised peripheral blood. Receptors originate from a woman older than 75 with active or convalescent COVID-19.

This chain links TRBV9 with TRBJ2-5; tentative D call: TRBD1 (8 bases). This CDR3 comprises 15 residues. Trimming stripped 5 bases from V and 5 bases from J, with 19 bases between. The germline V gene has CDR1 SGDLS and CDR2 YYNGEE. The CDR3 loop is CASSQYGQGGETQYF. In DNA form, the CDR3 reads TGTGCCAGCAGTCAATACGGACAGGGAGGGGAGACCCAGTACTTC.

In its sample, this clone was seen once. The chain has TRBV27 and TRBJ1-2, with 7 bases fitting TRBD1. Germline V gives CDR1 MNHEY, CDR2 SMNVEV (reference sequence). The CDR3 sequence is 15 residues long. With 6 bases clipped from V and 4 bases from J, the junction kept 11 bases outside the gene matches. CDR3 DNA: TGTGCCAGCAGAACATCGACAGGGTCCTCCTATGGCTACACCTTC. Translation: CASRTSTGSSYGYTF.

The V call is TRBV4-3, the J call TRBJ1-1, with 8 bases fitting TRBD1. V shed 2 bases and J 4 bases; nucleotides not matched to a gene: 6. Germline V CDR1 and CDR2: LGHNA, YSLEER. The CDR3 has 15 amino acids. Here the CDR3 reads CASSQLGQGITEAFF. CDR3 in DNA: TGCGCCAGCAGCCAACTTGGACAGGGCATCACTGAAGCTTTCTTT.

This chain uses TRBV19 with TRBJ1-4; 7 nucleotides line up with TRBD1. The CDR3 loop spans 16 amino acids. Germline V lookup: CDR1 LNHDA, CDR2 SQIVND (reference sequence). V trimming: 4 bases; J trimming: 4 bases; junction bases outside the gene matches: 9. CDR3 region: CASSTATGHGNEKLFF. DNA of the CDR3: TGTGCCAGTAGTACCGCGACAGGGCATGGTAATGAAAAACTGTTTTTT.

The chain joins TRBV5-8 to TRBJ1-4; D possibly corresponds to TRBD1 (5 bases). V was clipped by 1 base and J by 8 bases, with 12 bases between them. Germline V gene lookup returns CDR1 SGHTS and CDR2 YDEGEE. The CDR3 is 14 amino acids. The DNA for the CDR3 is TGTGCCAGCAGCTTGCCCCTCCGGGGGGAAAAACTGTTTTTT. This sequence encodes CASSLPLRGEKLFF.

The chain uses TRBV11-2 and TRBJ1-1; a possible D gene is TRBD1 (5 bases). Germline assignment: CDR1 SGHAT and CDR2 FQNNGV. This CDR3 region has 12 residues. V was cut by 10 bases and J by 5 bases, with 14 bases left in between. For the CDR3, the DNA is TGTGCCACCTCCGGGACTTCAACTGAAGCTTTCTTT. Translating it yields CATSGTSTEAFF.

To note about this clone: In the same sample, other DNA sequences code for this CDR3. This chain uses TRBV3-1 (or the pseudogene TRBV3-2) with TRBJ1-5, with TRBD1 matching 8 bases. This CDR3 has 14 residues. V shed 3 bases, J shed 4 bases, and the junction held 2 bases outside the gene matches. Germline values: CDR1 LGHDT, CDR2 YNNKEL (reference sequence). The CDR3 is CASSHGQGNQPQHF. The CDR3 coding sequence is TGTGCCAGCAGCCACGGACAGGGAAATCAGCCCCAGCATTTT.

This clone was observed once. The chain carries TRBV5-1 and TRBJ2-3; D possibly corresponds to TRBD1 (6 bases). Germline V gene lookup returns CDR1 SGHRS and CDR2 YFSETQ. V lost 0 bases and J 3 bases, leaving 14 bases between the germline ends. This CDR3 spans 16 amino acids. The CDR3 region is CASSLGSGVNTDTQYF. As DNA, the CDR3 is TGCGCCAGCAGCTTGGGGTCAGGGGTAAATACAGATACGCAGTATTTT.

The table lists this clone with a few counts. V usage is TRBV5-5 and J usage is TRBJ1-5; D unclear. The CDR3 runs to 15 residues. V lost 4 bases and J 6 bases, leaving 17 bases between the germline ends. From germline, CDR1 is SGHKS and CDR2 YYEKEE (reference sequence). This CDR3 reads CASSLSHERSQPQHF. Written as DNA, the CDR3 is TGTGCCAGCAGCCTGAGCCATGAAAGGAGTCAGCCCCAGCATTTT. The full variable domain, its missing parts supplied by reference TRBV5-5 and TRBJ1-5, is DAGVTQSPTHLIKTRGQQVTLRCSPISGHKSVSWYQQVLGQGPQFIFQYYEKEERGRGNFPDRFSARQFPNYSSELNVNALLLGDSALYLCASSLSHERSQPQHFGDGTRLSIL.

The J gene is TRBJ1-4, the V gene TRBV7-6, with D maybe TRBD1 (5 bases). CDR1 and CDR2 from the germline V gene are SGHVS and FNYEAQ. The CDR3 has 15 residues. Between the trimmed V and J ends, which lost 5 bases and 5 bases, there was a span of 15 bases. The CDR3: CASSRDAGHNEKLFF. The CDR3 region has the DNA TGTGCCAGCAGCCGAGACGCAGGGCACAATGAAAAACTGTTTTTT.

The genes are TRBV4-3 and TRBJ2-7, with 7 bases that match TRBD1. CDR1 is LGHNA, CDR2 YSLEER, per germline. The CDR3 runs to 13 residues. V lost 4 bases, J lost 4 bases, and 4 bases stayed unmatched. CDR3 residues: CASSLGQEYEQYF. CDR3 DNA sequence: TGCGCCAGCAGCCTTGGACAGGAGTACGAGCAGTACTTC.

The chain joins TRBV19 to TRBJ2-1, with D perhaps matching TRBD2 (5 bases). This CDR3 contains 15 residues. V lost 1 base and J 0 bases, leaving 7 bases between the germline ends. Per the germline V gene, CDR1 is LNHDA and CDR2 is SQIVND (reference sequence). The CDR3 DNA follows: TGTGCCAGTAGTATAGCTAGCAGCTCCTACAATGAGCAGTTCTTC. This encodes CASSIASSSYNEQFF.

This chain connects TRBV19 to TRBJ1-5; D remains ambiguous. CDR1 is LNHDA and CDR2 is SQIVND in the germline V gene (reference sequence). Trimming removed 6 bases from V and 0 bases from J, with 12 bases in between. The CDR3 consists of 15 residues. This CDR3 reads CASRTALYSNQPQHF. CDR3 DNA sequence: TGTGCCAGTAGAACAGCCCTTTATAGCAATCAGCCCCAGCATTTT.

V is TRBV7-2 and J is TRBJ2-7; D might be TRBD2 (6 bases). The V end was cut by 6 bases, the J end by 4 bases, with 19 bases between. Germline V lookup: CDR1 SGHTA, CDR2 FQGNSA. This CDR3 region has 15 residues. CDR3 bases: TGTGCCAGCAGAGAGTCGGGACTTCCCTCGTACGAGCAGTACTTC. Translated, it gives CASRESGLPSYEQYF.

The count of this clone is one. The V gene is TRBV5-1, the J gene TRBJ1-1; D perhaps matches TRBD1 (5 bases). Germline V gene sequence: CDR1 SGHRS, CDR2 YFSETQ. With 2 bases removed from V and 7 bases from J, the gap between germline ends came to 9 bases. The CDR3 is 12 amino acids. The CDR3 spells CASSLGQGEAFF. CDR3 in DNA: TGCGCCAGCAGCTTAGGGCAGGGTGAAGCTTTCTTT.